This is a list of T cell receptor beta chains from one sample in a study of post-analysis software for immune sequencing data. Each CDR3 protein is one row after TCRdb ran MiXCR on the PCR reads. Among some 190,000 distinct CDR3 sequences listed, approximately 30% were seen once. Sequenced: blood. The receptors here all came from a girl aged 2-17 years with multiple sclerosis. CDR3s include the opening cysteine and the closing phenylalanine or tryptophan. D genes are given only for firm matches. Clone size is not always given. Where it is, it says once, few, many or a class for expanded clones.

TRBJ2-1 TRBV6-2/TRBV6-3 - - TGTGCCAGCAGTCCCCCGTTGACGTTCGGTGAGCAGTTCTTC CASSPPLTFGEQFF
TRBJ1-2 TRBV12-3/TRBV12-4 - few TGTGCCAGCAGTCTATCCCAGGGAACGGGCTATGGCTACACCTTC CASSLSQGTGYGYTF
TRBJ1-2 TRBV7-2 - - TGTGCCAGCAGCTCCAATTCCGAATTTTACGGCTACACCTTC CASSSNSEFYGYTF
TRBJ1-2 TRBV20-1 - many TGCAGTGCCCCGGGGGAGCTCTATGGCTACACCTTC CSAPGELYGYTF
TRBJ1-5 TRBV20-1 - few TGCAGTGCTAGAGATCAGAGGGCTACAAAGCCCCAGCATTTT CSARDQRATKPQHF
TRBJ2-3 TRBV20-1 TRBD2 - TGCAGTGCTAGAGTACTAGCGGGGTTCACAGATACGCAGTATTTT CSARVLAGFTDTQYF
TRBJ1-1 TRBV20-1 - few TGCAGTGTCAGGAGGGGGGGAGACACTGAAGCTTTCTTT CSVRRGGDTEAFF
TRBJ1-2 TRBV6-2/TRBV6-3 - few TGTGCCAGCAGCCGACTTATCCCGACGGGGACTAACTATGGCTACACCTTC CASSRLIPTGTNYGYTF
TRBJ1-2 TRBV20-1 TRBD1 - TGCAGTGCTGGGACAGGGGGCATCTCGCTTGGCTACACCTTC CSAGTGGISLGYTF
TRBJ2-5 TRBV2 TRBD1 - TGTGCCAGCAACTCGCGGAACAGGGGCGGAGAGACCCAGTACTTC CASNSRNRGGETQYF
TRBJ2-1 TRBV29-1 TRBD1 many TGCAGCGTTGTCAGGGGGTCCTACAATGAGCAGTTCTTC CSVVRGSYNEQFF
TRBJ2-3 TRBV5-5 TRBD2 - TGTGCCAGCAGCCTTGCACTTCCGGGACTACGGCAGTATTTT CASSLALPGLRQYF
TRBJ1-1 TRBV5-1 - once TGCGCCAGCAGCTTGGCAAGGAACACTAAAGCTTTCTTT CASSLARNTKAFF
TRBJ2-3 TRBV5-6 - many TGTGCCAGCAGCAACAGCCAGGGTGATACGCAGTATTTT CASSNSQGDTQYF
TRBJ1-1 TRBV5-1 - - TGCGCCAGCAGCCCTCGGGTAGGGGCGAACACTGAAGCTTTCTTT CASSPRVGANTEAFF
TRBJ2-1 TRBV28 - - TGTGCCAGCACCGCGGCGGGGAACAATGAGCAGTTCTTC CASTAAGNNEQFF
TRBJ1-2 TRBV2 - - TGTGCCAGCATAGGGACCAGGGAGCGTGGCTACACCTTC CASIGTRERGYTF
TRBJ2-3 TRBV7-2 TRBD1 - TGTGCCAGCAGTCTACAGGGGTTGAATACGCAGTATTTT CASSLQGLNTQYF
TRBJ2-7 TRBV5-1 - many TGCGCCAGCAGCTATAACACAGGTTACGAGCAGTACTTC CASSYNTGYEQYF
TRBJ2-4 TRBV6-1 - many TGTGCCAGCAGCGCATATAGAGCCGAATACATTCAGTACTTC CASSAYRAEYIQYF
TRBJ1-2 TRBV29-1 - - TGCAGCGTTGTGACAGCAATCTATGGCTACACCTTC CSVVTAIYGYTF
TRBJ1-1 TRBV20-1 - - TGCAGTGCCCCGCTGGACAACACTGAAGCTTTCTTT CSAPLDNTEAFF
TRBJ2-7 TRBV18 - many TGTGCCAGCTCACCAGCTAGGACCCAGACCTACGAGCAGTACTTC CASSPARTQTYEQYF
TRBJ1-4 TRBV20-1 - many TGCAGTGCTAGCAGCCTGAATGAAAAACTGTTTTTT CSASSLNEKLFF
TRBJ1-6 TRBV18 TRBD1 - TGTGCCAGCTCGCGTGGGACAGATAATTCACCCCTCCACTTT CASSRGTDNSPLHF
TRBJ2-2 TRBV29-1 - - TGCAGCGTTGAACGCAGGGCCACCGGGGAGCGGTTTTTT CSVERRATGERFF
TRBJ1-3 TRBV6-5 - few TGTGCCAGCAGCCAACCAGGAATCTCCTCTGGAAACACCATATATTTT CASSQPGISSGNTIYF
TRBJ1-2 TRBV20-1 TRBD1 many TGCAGTGTACCAAAAACGACAGGGGGCCGCCCTGGCTACACCTTC CSVPKTTGGRPGYTF
TRBJ2-4 TRBV6-6 TRBD2 - TGTGCCAGCGGGGGGGGTTCCTCCAAAAACATTCAGTACTTC CASGGGSSKNIQYF
TRBJ2-7 TRBV5-1 TRBD2 few TGCGCCAGCAGCTGGGCTAGCGGGAGCTCCTACGAGCAGTACTTC CASSWASGSSYEQYF
TRBJ2-3 TRBV5-6 - - TGTGCCAGCAGCACTAAACCGTCGAGCGCAGATACGCAGTATTTT CASSTKPSSADTQYF
TRBJ2-3 TRBV20-1 - many TGCAGTGCCCAAGATAGCACAGATACGCAGTATTTT CSAQDSTDTQYF
TRBJ1-2 TRBV20-1 - few TGCAGTGCTAGAGACAGGCAGTTCTATGGCTACACCTTC CSARDRQFYGYTF
TRBJ2-2 TRBV7-2 TRBD2 - TGTGCCAGCAGCTTAGCGAGTAGCGGGAGGCCCGCCGGGGAGCTGTTTTTT CASSLASSGRPAGELFF
TRBJ2-5 TRBV7-9 - few TGTGCCAGCAGCTTAGAGGTAACAGAAGAGACCCAGTACTTC CASSLEVTEETQYF
TRBJ2-3 TRBV7-2 TRBD2 many TGTGCCAGCAGCCGCAGGACTAGCGGGAGACCAGATACGCAGTATTTT CASSRRTSGRPDTQYF
TRBJ2-2 TRBV6-5 - - TGTGCCAGCAGGACGGACGGACGCGGCACCGGGGAGCTGTTTTTT CASRTDGRGTGELFF
TRBJ2-4 TRBV21-1 - many TGTGCCAGCAGCAGGGACGCCCGAGTTGTAGCCAAAAACATTCAGTACTTC CASSRDARVVAKNIQYF
TRBJ2-5 TRBV15 TRBD1 many TGTGCCACCAGCACCCGGGACAGGCGGGAGACCCAGTACTTC CATSTRDRRETQYF
TRBJ2-3 TRBV2 TRBD2 few TGTGCCAGCAGGGAACTAGCGGACAACACAGATACGCAGTATTTT CASRELADNTDTQYF
TRBJ2-1 TRBV20-1 - - TGCAGTGCTAGAGGCTACCGGGAGACCCTAGAGGATGAGCAGTTCTTC CSARGYRETLEDEQFF
TRBJ1-2 TRBV28 - - TGTGCCACCGAAGGACCCTATGGCTACACCTTC CATEGPYGYTF
TRBJ1-1 TRBV7-9 TRBD1 - TGTGTCAGCAGCTTAAGGGGGCAGGTTGAAGCTTTCTTT CVSSLRGQVEAFF
TRBJ2-3 TRBV28 - many TGTGCCAGCAGTTTAAGGGGCAGGGAGACAGATACGCAGTATTTT CASSLRGRETDTQYF
TRBJ2-3 TRBV7-9 TRBD1 few TGTGCCACCTTACCGAGGGGGCTCACAGATACGCAGTATTTT CATLPRGLTDTQYF
TRBJ1-1 TRBV27 TRBD1 - TGTGCCAGCATCTTACCGTGGACAGGGATTGAAGCTTTCTTT CASILPWTGIEAFF
TRBJ1-3 TRBV6-1 - - TGTGCCAGCAGTGGGACCAGCTTATACTCTGGAAACACCATATATTTT CASSGTSLYSGNTIYF
TRBJ2-2 TRBV7-2 - few TGTGCCAACAGCTTAGCCGGGACGGCGAACACCGGGGAGCTGTTTTTT CANSLAGTANTGELFF
TRBJ1-2 TRBV20-1 - many TGCAGTGCTAGCATCGCCCCTAACTATGGCTACACCTTC CSASIAPNYGYTF
TRBJ2-5 TRBV4-1 TRBD2 many TGCGCCAGCAGCCCCGGGACTAGCGGGAGAAAGACCCAGTACTTC CASSPGTSGRKTQYF
TRBJ2-7 TRBV11-2 TRBD2 - TGTGCCAGCAGCTTGGAGCGGGGAACCTACGAGCAGTACTTC CASSLERGTYEQYF
TRBJ1-1 TRBV12-3/TRBV12-4 - few TGTGCCAGCAGTGCTAACATGAACACTGAAGCTTTCTTT CASSANMNTEAFF
TRBJ1-2 TRBV4-1 - many TGCGCCAGCAGCCAAGATCTCCAGGACTATGGCTACACCTTC CASSQDLQDYGYTF
TRBJ2-1 TRBV7-2 TRBD2 few TGTGCCAGCAGCCCCGGGGGACTAGCGGGAGTATACAATGAACAGTTCTTC CASSPGGLAGVYNEQFF